The T cell receptor (beta chain) under discussion was sequenced for a study of blood T cell repertoires in COVID-19. Background on the study: Nucleic acid was either cDNA or gDNA, and it came from T cells, B-cell-depleted T cells, or PBMCs.

The CDR3 is 13 residues long. CDR1 and CDR2 (germline): MNHEY, SVGAGI. The V end was cut by 7 bases, the J end by 3 bases, with 12 bases between. The age range of participants was about 18 to 95 years, with residence in approximately 25 US areas. Membership in each cohort depended on participant-reported clinical history. Two negative PCRs, clearance, or symptom resolution had been documented for recovered Cohort 3 donors. Here immunoSEQ multiplex PCR was the method, and the copy in TCRdb shows in-frame clones only, minus some. The sample lists around 290,000 clones; 88% were seen once. This chain connects TRBV6-5 to TRBJ1-2; D uncertain. The sample was PBMCs or T cells enriched from blood (not recorded which). The source is a woman younger than 45 who had recovered from COVID-19. The CDR3 bases are TGTGCCAGCAAATTCGGAGGAGACTATGGCTACACCTTC. This sequence encodes CASKFGGDYGYTF.